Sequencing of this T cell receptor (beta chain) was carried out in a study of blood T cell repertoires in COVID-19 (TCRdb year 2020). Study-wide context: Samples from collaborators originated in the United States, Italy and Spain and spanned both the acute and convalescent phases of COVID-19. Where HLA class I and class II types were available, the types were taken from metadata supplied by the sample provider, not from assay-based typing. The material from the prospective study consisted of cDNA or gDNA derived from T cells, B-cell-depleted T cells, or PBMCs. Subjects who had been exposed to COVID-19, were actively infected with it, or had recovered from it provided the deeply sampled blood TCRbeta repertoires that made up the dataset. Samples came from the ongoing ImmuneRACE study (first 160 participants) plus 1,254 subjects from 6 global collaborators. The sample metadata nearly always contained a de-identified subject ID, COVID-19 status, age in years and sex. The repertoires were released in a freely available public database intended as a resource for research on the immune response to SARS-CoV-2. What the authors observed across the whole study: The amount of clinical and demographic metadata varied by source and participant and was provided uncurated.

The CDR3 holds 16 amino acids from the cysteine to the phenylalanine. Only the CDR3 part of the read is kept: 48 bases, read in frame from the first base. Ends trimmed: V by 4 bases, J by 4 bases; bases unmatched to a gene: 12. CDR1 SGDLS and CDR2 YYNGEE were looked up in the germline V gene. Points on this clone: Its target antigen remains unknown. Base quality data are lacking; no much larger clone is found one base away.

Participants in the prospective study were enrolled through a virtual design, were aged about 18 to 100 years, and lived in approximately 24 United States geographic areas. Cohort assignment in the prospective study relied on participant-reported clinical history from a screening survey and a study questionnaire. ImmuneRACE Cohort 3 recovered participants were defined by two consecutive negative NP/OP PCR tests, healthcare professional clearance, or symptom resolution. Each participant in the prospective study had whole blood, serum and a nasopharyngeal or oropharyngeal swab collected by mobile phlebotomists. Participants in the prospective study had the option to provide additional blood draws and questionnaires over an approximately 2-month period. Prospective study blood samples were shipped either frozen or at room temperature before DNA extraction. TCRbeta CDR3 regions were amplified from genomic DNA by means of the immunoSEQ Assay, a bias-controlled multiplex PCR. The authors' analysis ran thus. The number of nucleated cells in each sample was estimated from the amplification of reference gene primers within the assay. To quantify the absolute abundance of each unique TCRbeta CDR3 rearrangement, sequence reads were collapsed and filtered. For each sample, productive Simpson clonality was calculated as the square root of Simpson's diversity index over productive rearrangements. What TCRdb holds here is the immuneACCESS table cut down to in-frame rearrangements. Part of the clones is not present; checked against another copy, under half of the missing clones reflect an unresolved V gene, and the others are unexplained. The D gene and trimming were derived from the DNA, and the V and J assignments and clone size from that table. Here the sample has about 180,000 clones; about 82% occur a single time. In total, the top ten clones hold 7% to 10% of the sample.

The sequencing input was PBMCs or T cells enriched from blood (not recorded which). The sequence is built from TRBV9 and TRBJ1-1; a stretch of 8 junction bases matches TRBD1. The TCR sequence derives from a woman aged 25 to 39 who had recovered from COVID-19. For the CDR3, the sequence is CASSSGQGTGGTEAFF. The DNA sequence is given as TGTGCCAGCAGCTCTGGACAGGGAACAGGAGGCACTGAAGCTTTCTTT.